One and the same sample provided the 18 T cell receptor beta chains below, sequenced in a study of blood T cell repertoires in COVID-19. The repertoire was sequenced with immunoSEQ multiplex PCR; TCRdb's copy has only in-frame clones and lacks some. The data hold approximately 410,000 clones, with about nine tenths observed a single time. The sequenced sample was peripheral blood. These receptors were obtained from a woman between 25 and 40 years old with active or convalescent COVID-19.

The gene calls are TRBV5-1 and TRBJ2-3, with TRBD2 matching over 16 bases. V was pared by 2 bases and J by 4 bases, with 7 bases of the junction left unmatched. CDR1 SGHRS and CDR2 YFSETQ come from the germline V gene. The CDR3 extends over 18 amino acids. The CDR3 DNA reads TGCGCCAGCAGCTTCGGGACTAGCGGGAGGGGAAGGCCAGATACGCAGTATTTT. Amino acids: CASSFGTSGRGRPDTQYF.

The gene calls are TRBV3-1 (or the pseudogene TRBV3-2) and TRBJ1-1; 10 bases line up with TRBD1. V was clipped by 4 bases and J by 7 bases; unmatched bases: 9. This CDR3 spans 15 amino acids. CDR1 is LGHDT, CDR2 YNNKEL, per germline (reference sequence). CDR3 residues: CASSPIGQGGYEAFF. In DNA, the CDR3 is TGTGCCAGCAGCCCGATTGGACAGGGGGGCTATGAAGCTTTCTTT.

The V and J genes are TRBV13 and TRBJ2-2; 10 bases align to TRBD2. With 5 bases clipped from V and 0 bases from J, the junction kept 9 bases outside the gene matches. The CDR3 has 18 residues. The germline V gene has CDR1 PRHDT and CDR2 FYEKMQ (reference sequence). The CDR3 protein is CASSLIVLAGTNTGELFF. Written as DNA, the CDR3 is TGTGCCAGCAGCCTGATAGTACTAGCGGGAACGAACACCGGGGAGCTGTTTTTT.

The chain recombines TRBV14 with TRBJ1-2; D not resolved. The CDR3 length is 13 residues. The germline CDR1 and CDR2 sequences are SGHDN and FVKESK. V was clipped by 4 bases and J by 4 bases, with 10 bases between them. The CDR3 bases are TGTGCCAGCAGCCCCGGGGTAGGCTATGGCTACACCTTC. Translation gives CASSPGVGYGYTF. Variable domain in full (rest from reference TRBV14 and TRBJ1-2): EAGVTQFPSHSVIEKGQTVTLRCDPISGHDNLYWYRRVMGKEIKFLLHFVKESKQDESGMPNNRFLAERTGGTYSTLKVQPAELEDSGVYFCASSPGVGYGYTFGSGTRLTVV.

This clone was seen just once. The V and J genes are TRBV2 and TRBJ2-3, with a weak D call TRBD2 (6 bases). Looked up from germline, CDR1 is SNHLY and CDR2 is FYNNEI. Trimming removed 6 bases at V and 3 bases at J, with 22 bases between. This CDR3 is built from 17 residues. CDR3 region: CASSPLGGGLNTDTQYF. CDR3 sequence (DNA): TGTGCCAGCAGCCCCCTCGGTGGGGGGTTGAATACAGATACGCAGTATTTT.

The V gene is TRBV19, the J gene TRBJ1-2; D may be TRBD1 (5 bases). The CDR3 extends over 15 amino acids. Germline V gene sequence: CDR1 LNHDA, CDR2 SQIVND (reference sequence). Trimming cost V 3 bases and J 0 bases, with 11 bases left between them. CDR3 amino acids: CASSINVRANYGYTF. The DNA of the CDR3 is TGTGCCAGTAGTATTAACGTCAGGGCTAACTATGGCTACACCTTC.

The rearrangement joins TRBV3-1 (or the pseudogene TRBV3-2) to TRBJ2-1, with 12 positions matching TRBD2. The CDR3 is made up of 17 amino acids. After removal of 0 bases from V and 7 bases from J, the junction contained 7 bases not matched to a gene. CDR1 and CDR2 (germline): LGHDT, YNNKEL (reference sequence). DNA for the CDR3: TGTGCCAGCAGCCAAGATCGGCCTAGCGGGGGGGCTAATGAGCAGTTCTTC. This codes for CASSQDRPSGGANEQFF.

This chain joins TRBV5-1 and TRBJ2-4; 8 bases match TRBD1. Per germline, CDR1 SGHRS and CDR2 YFSETQ. The CDR3 has 12 amino acids. V was clipped by 4 bases and J by 16 bases; unmatched bases: 10. As DNA, the CDR3 is TGCGCCAGCAGCCTAGAGGGACAGGTTTTATACTTC. This sequence encodes CASSLEGQVLYF.

V and J are TRBV7-6 and TRBJ2-7; possible D gene TRBD1, 6 bases. V lost 1 base and J lost 5, with 12 bases in between. This CDR3 spans 14 amino acids. CDR1 and CDR2 from the germline V gene are SGHVS and FNYEAQ. The CDR3 DNA reads TGTGCCAGCAGCTTAGGAAGGACAGACGACGAGCAGTACTTC. Its protein product is CASSLGRTDDEQYF.

The chain couples TRBV2 to TRBJ2-1; D is undetermined. The V gene lost 6 bases and the J gene lost 6 bases, with 6 bases spanning the gap. The germline CDR1 and CDR2 sequences are SNHLY and FYNNEI. The CDR3 is made up of 11 amino acids. CDR3 amino acids: CASSPSNEQFF. The CDR3 DNA follows: TGTGCCAGCAGCCCCAGCAATGAGCAGTTCTTC. Together with reference TRBV2 and TRBJ2-1, the CDR3 gives the full variable domain: EPEVTQTPSHQVTQMGQEVILRCVPISNHLYFYWYRQILGQKVEFLVSFYNNEISEKSEIFDDQFSVERPDGSNFTLKIRSTKLEDSAMYFCASSPSNEQFFGPGTRLTVL.

The rearrangement links TRBV13 to TRBJ1-3; the match to TRBD1 covers 7 bases. The CDR3 is 21 residues long. Unmatched junction bases numbered 22, after V lost 5 bases and J lost 0 bases. Germline values: CDR1 PRHDT, CDR2 FYEKMQ (reference sequence). The CDR3 DNA sequence: TGTGCCAGCAGCCGCCGAAACAGGGGATCGGGCCAATTAAACTCTGGAAACACCATATATTTT. This sequence encodes CASSRRNRGSGQLNSGNTIYF.

In DNA, the CDR3 is TGTGCCAGCAGTGCAGACAACGTGGAGGGCTCCTACACCTTC. Residues: CASSADNVEGSYTF. This chain connects TRBV25-1 to TRBJ1-2; D not certain. The CDR3 loop spans 14 amino acids. V was clipped by 4 bases and J by 10 bases, with 19 bases between them. Germline CDR1 and CDR2: MGHDK and SYGVNS.

The CDR3 loop is CASTVAGGLVTGELFF. The DNA for the CDR3 is TGTGCCAGCACGGTGGCAGGGGGCCTGGTCACCGGGGAGCTGTTTTTT. V gene TRBV7-9 combines with J gene TRBJ2-2, with 8 bases that match TRBD1. The CDR3 length is 16 residues. CDR1 SEHNR and CDR2 FQNEAQ come from the germline V gene (reference sequence). Trimming took 7 bases from V and 4 from J; bases not matched to a gene: 11.

The chain uses TRBV29-1 and TRBJ1-1; weak D call: TRBD1 (5 bases). V dropped 7 bases and J dropped 3 bases, with 9 bases sitting between them. The germline V gene has CDR1 SQVTM and CDR2 ANQGSEA. The CDR3 loop spans 11 amino acids. CDR3 sequence (DNA): TGCAGCGACCGGGGGTACACTGAAGCTTTCTTT. This sequence encodes CSDRGYTEAFF. Variable domain in full (rest from reference TRBV29-1 and TRBJ1-1): SAVISQKPSRDICQRGTSLTIQCQVDSQVTMMFWYRQQPGQSLTLIATANQGSEATYESGFVIDKFPISRPNLTFSTLTVSNMSPEDSSIYLCSDRGYTEAFFGQGTRLTVV.

This chain uses TRBV5-1 with TRBJ1-2, with a possible D match to TRBD1 (5 bases). The CDR3 is made up of 13 amino acids. The V and J ends lost 4 bases and 3 bases respectively, with 10 bases between them. CDR1 and CDR2 from the germline V gene are SGHRS and YFSETQ. CDR3 sequence: CASSGSGDYGYTF. The CDR3 nucleotides read TGCGCCAGCAGCGGGTCGGGGGACTATGGCTACACCTTC.

The genes are TRBV11-2 and TRBJ2-7; D possibly corresponds to TRBD2 (6 bases). Trimming stripped 5 bases from V and 5 bases from J, with 16 bases between. The CDR3 covers 14 residues. Germline CDR1 reads SGHAT; CDR2 reads FQNNGV. CDR3 loop: CASSPRTTQDEQYF. The CDR3 DNA sequence: TGTGCCAGCAGCCCGCGGACTACTCAGGACGAGCAGTACTTC. The entire variable domain, with the rest obtained from reference TRBV11-2 and TRBJ2-7, is as follows: EAGVAQSPRYKIIEKRQSVAFWCNPISGHATLYWYQQILGQGPKLLIQFQNNGVVDDSQLPKDRFSAERLKGVDSTLKIQPAKLEDSAVYLCASSPRTTQDEQYFGPGTRLTVT.

This chain uses TRBV9 with TRBJ1-1; 8 nucleotides match TRBD1. The CDR3 runs to 15 residues. With 4 bases clipped from V and 1 base from J, the junction kept 6 bases outside the gene matches. The germline gives CDR1 SGDLS, CDR2 YYNGEE. This CDR3 is CASSPTGTGNTEAFF. The CDR3, as DNA: TGTGCCAGCAGCCCAACCGGGACAGGGAACACTGAAGCTTTCTTT. The full variable domain, rest sourced from reference TRBV9 and TRBJ1-1, is DSGVTQTPKHLITATGQRVTLRCSPRSGDLSVYWYQQSLDQGLQFLIQYYNGEERAKGNILERFSAQQFPDLHSELNLSSLELGDSALYFCASSPTGTGNTEAFFGQGTRLTVV.

This chain connects TRBV2 to TRBJ2-3, with 15 bases matching TRBD2. CDR3 length equals 18 residues. Germline values: CDR1 SNHLY, CDR2 FYNNEI. The V and J ends lost 7 bases and 3 bases, in that order; junction bases with no gene match: 11. CDR3 sequence: CASKGLAGGTEKTDTQYF. The CDR3 nucleotides read TGTGCCAGCAAGGGACTAGCGGGGGGAACGGAAAAGACAGATACGCAGTATTTT.